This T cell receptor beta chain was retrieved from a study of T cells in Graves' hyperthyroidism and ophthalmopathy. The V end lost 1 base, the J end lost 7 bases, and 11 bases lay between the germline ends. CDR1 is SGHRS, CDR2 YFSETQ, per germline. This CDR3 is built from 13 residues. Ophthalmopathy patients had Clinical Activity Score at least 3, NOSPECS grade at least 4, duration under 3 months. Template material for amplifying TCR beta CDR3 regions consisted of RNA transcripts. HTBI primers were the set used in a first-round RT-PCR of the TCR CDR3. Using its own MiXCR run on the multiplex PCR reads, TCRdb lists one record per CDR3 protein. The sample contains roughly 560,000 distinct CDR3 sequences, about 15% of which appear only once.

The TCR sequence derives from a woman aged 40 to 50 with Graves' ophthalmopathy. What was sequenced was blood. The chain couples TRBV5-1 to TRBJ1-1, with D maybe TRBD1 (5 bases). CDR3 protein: CASSLMGEVEAFF. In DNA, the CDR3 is TGCGCCAGCAGCTTGATGGGGGAGGTTGAAGCTTTCTTT. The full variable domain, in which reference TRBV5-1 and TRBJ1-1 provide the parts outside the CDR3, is KAGVTQTPRYLIKTRGQQVTLSCSPISGHRSVSWYQQTPGQGLQFLFEYFSETQRNKGNFPGRFSGRQFSNSRSEMNVSTLELGDSALYLCASSLMGEVEAFFGQGTRLTVV.